This T cell receptor beta chain was captured by sequencing in a study of metastatic and nonmetastatic thyroid tumors. Study information: Repertoire comparison spanned blood and tumor or nodule tissue of malignant and benign thyroid patients. General study findings and limits: Patients with malignant thyroid tumors reportedly had significantly higher TCR beta diversity than those with benign nodules, in blood and tumor.

Original analysis: Researchers built a distant-metastasis classifier for papillary thyroid cancer that drew on CDR3 differences across clinicopathological groups. TCRdb reprocessed the PCR reads via MiXCR. The V and J calls here are based on TCRdb, not the publication. The table has about 34,000 clones, roughly 35% seen once; the top ten hold under 25%. This clone appeared a few times. Antigen: not known. No treatment had been given to any patient before thyroid surgery. The receptor's source is a female donor with papillary thyroid cancer or a benign thyroid nodule (not recorded which). Some clones in this sample may be carry-over from other donors' samples. The sample was tumor tissue.

The CDR3: CASSHEKLFF. Here the CDR3 DNA reads TGTGCCAGCTCACATGAAAAACTGTTTTTT. The chain couples TRBV18 to TRBJ1-4; D is ambiguous. V lost 4 bases and J lost 6, with 0 bases in between. From germline, CDR1 is KGHSH and CDR2 LQKENI. The CDR3 has 10 residues.